The TCR beta chain under discussion was sequenced for a study of shared clonotypes between healthy human individuals. Authors' processing steps: Filtering differed since immunoSEQ provided only junctions, with no quality scores. Assay used: immunoSEQ multiplex PCR; TCRdb lists only in-frame clones, some missing. Clone size and the V and J calls come from that table; the DNA yielded D and trimming. The data show roughly 2.5 million clones, roughly nine tenths seen once. Concerning this clone: Its antigen is not identified.

Findings of the study overall: Sequencing depth was predicted to influence how clonotypes are shared among donors.

Losses at the gene ends were 0 bases for V and 11 bases for J; bases not matched to a gene: 3. The CDR3 contains 13 residues. The V gene's germline CDR1 is SGHNT and CDR2 YYREEE (reference sequence). The sequence was obtained from a man between 18 and 35 years old in good health. The sample taken for sequencing was naive CD4+ T cells sorted from blood. This sample's subset: CD45RA+ positively selected. The chain joins TRBV5-4 to TRBJ1-3; TRBD1 matches 9 bases. In DNA, the CDR3 is TGTGCCAGCAGCTTGGTGGGGACAGGGCCCATATATTTT. Encoded protein: CASSLVGTGPIYF.